This TCR beta chain comes out of a study of cytomegalovirus exposure and HLA in healthy donors. The study ran its PCR with 60 Vbeta and 13 Jbeta primers. Profiling relied on immunoSEQ multiplex PCR, and the TCRdb table lists in-frame clones only, not all of them. The sample has 60,000 to 100,000 clones; more than 60% are singletons. The sequenced material came from PBMCs. The TCR sequence derives from a male donor in good health and CMV-seropositive.

The chain's CDR3 is CASSLARDRDEKLFF. The CDR3 bases are TGTGCCAGCAGCTTGGCGCGGGACAGGGATGAAAAACTGTTTTTT. The J gene is TRBJ1-4, the V gene TRBV5-8; 9 bases line up with TRBD1. CDR1 and CDR2 from the germline V gene are SGHTS and YDEGEE. There are 15 residues in the CDR3. V shed 0 bases and J 6 bases; nucleotides not matched to a gene: 3.